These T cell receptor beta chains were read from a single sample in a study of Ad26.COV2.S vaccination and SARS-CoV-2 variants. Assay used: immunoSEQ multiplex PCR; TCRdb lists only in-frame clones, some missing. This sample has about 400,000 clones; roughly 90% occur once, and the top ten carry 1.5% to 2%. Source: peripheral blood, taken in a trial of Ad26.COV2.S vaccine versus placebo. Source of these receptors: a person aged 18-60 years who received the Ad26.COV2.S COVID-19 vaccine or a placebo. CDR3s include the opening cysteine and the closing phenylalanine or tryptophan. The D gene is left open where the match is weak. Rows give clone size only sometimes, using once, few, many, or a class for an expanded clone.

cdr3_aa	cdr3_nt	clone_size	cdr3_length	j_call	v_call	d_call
CASSIQSLASYEQYF	TGTGCCAGCAGCATCCAGTCTCTAGCGAGTTACGAGCAGTACTTC	-	15	TRBJ2-7	TRBV11-3	-
CASSARQVLNTEAFF	TGTGCCAGCAGCGCCAGACAGGTATTGAACACTGAAGCTTTCTTT	once	15	TRBJ1-1	TRBV7-2	-
CASRNDLQGARTEAFF	TGTGCCAGCCGCAACGATCTACAGGGGGCGAGAACTGAAGCTTTCTTT	-	16	TRBJ1-1	TRBV19	TRBD1
CASRGSGKYYTQYF	TGTGCCAGCAGAGGTAGCGGGAAGTATTATACGCAGTATTTT	-	14	TRBJ2-3	TRBV27	TRBD2
CASSPRRLRENANEQFF	TGTGCCAGCAGCCCCCGGCGGCTGCGGGAGAATGCCAATGAGCAGTTCTTC	-	17	TRBJ2-1	TRBV7-3	TRBD2
CASNRDGYEQYF	TGTGCCAGTAACCGGGACGGATACGAGCAGTACTTC	-	12	TRBJ2-7	TRBV14	-
CASSEGAAVGGWSGETQYF	TGCGCCAGCAGCGAGGGGGCGGCAGTAGGTGGCTGGAGCGGGGAGACCCAGTACTTC	-	19	TRBJ2-5	TRBV5-1	-
CSVEDLTGGGFNEQFF	TGCAGCGTTGAAGATCTAACGGGAGGGGGATTCAATGAGCAGTTCTTC	-	16	TRBJ2-1	TRBV29-1	TRBD2
CASSPFEYYGYTF	TGTGCCAGCAGCCCTTTCGAATACTATGGCTACACCTTC	-	13	TRBJ1-2	TRBV7-9	-
CSVTSDGNTIYF	TGCAGCGTGACCTCCGATGGAAACACCATATATTTT	few	12	TRBJ1-3	TRBV29-1	-
CASSLPNYEQYF	TGTGCCAGCAGTTTACCCAACTACGAGCAGTACTTC	once	12	TRBJ2-7	TRBV28	-
CASSASIGRGDTQYF	TGTGCCAGCAGCGCATCTATCGGGAGGGGGGATACGCAGTATTTT	-	15	TRBJ2-3	TRBV9	TRBD2
CASSQATTGTSYEQYF	TGCGCCAGCAGCCAAGCCACTACAGGGACCTCCTACGAGCAGTACTTC	-	16	TRBJ2-7	TRBV4-1	-
CATSRARGFEVGTEAFF	TGTGCCACCAGCAGAGCGCGGGGCTTTGAGGTAGGGACTGAAGCTTTCTTT	-	17	TRBJ1-1	TRBV15	-
CASRMLTGQYF	TGTGCCAGCAGGATGCTGACAGGGCAGTACTTC	-	11	TRBJ2-7	TRBV2	-
CASSPTGLGFSGANVLTF	TGTGCCAGCTCACCGACGGGACTAGGTTTCTCTGGGGCCAACGTCCTGACTTTC	-	18	TRBJ2-6	TRBV18	TRBD2
CASSLSTREETQYF	TGCGCCAGCAGTCTCTCCACTAGAGAAGAGACCCAGTACTTC	-	14	TRBJ2-5	TRBV4-1	-
CASSLEGVVGYTF	TGTGCCAGCAGCTTAGAAGGGGTGGTTGGCTACACCTTC	-	13	TRBJ1-2	TRBV11-3	-
CASSLEPFQGSPLHF	TGTGCCAGCAGCTTAGAGCCTTTCCAGGGTTCACCCCTCCACTTT	few	15	TRBJ1-6	TRBV7-2	-
CASSQVVGGHEQYF	TGTGCCAGCAGCCAAGTGGTTGGGGGGCACGAGCAGTACTTC	-	14	TRBJ2-7	TRBV3-1/TRBV3-2	-
CASSSGGRRADTQYF	TGTGCCAGCAGCTCAGGCGGGAGAAGGGCAGATACGCAGTATTTT	-	15	TRBJ2-3	TRBV11-3	TRBD2
CASRKGPGQGSYEQYF	TGTGCCAGCAGAAAGGGACCGGGACAGGGTTCCTACGAGCAGTACTTC	few	16	TRBJ2-7	TRBV28	TRBD1
CASGVGQGYYEQYF	TGTGCTAGTGGTGTGGGACAGGGGTACTACGAGCAGTACTTC	-	14	TRBJ2-7	TRBV12-5	TRBD1
CASSSTQGELTYEQYF	TGTGCCAGTAGTTCCACTCAGGGGGAACTCACCTACGAGCAGTACTTC	-	16	TRBJ2-7	TRBV19	TRBD1
CASSSRDLDTDTQYF	TGTGCCAGCAGTTCACGGGATTTGGACACAGATACGCAGTATTTT	-	15	TRBJ2-3	TRBV28	-
CASSLRGAESNQPQHF	TGTGCCAGCAGCTTGAGAGGGGCTGAGAGCAATCAGCCCCAGCATTTT	once	16	TRBJ1-5	TRBV5-5	-
CASGTGFNYGYTF	TGTGCCAGCGGGACAGGATTTAACTATGGCTACACCTTC	-	13	TRBJ1-2	TRBV6-4	TRBD1
CASSVYIATNEKLFF	TGTGCCAGTAGTGTATACATCGCAACTAATGAAAAACTGTTTTTT	once	15	TRBJ1-4	TRBV19	-
CASSFGGNYGYTF	TGCGCCAGCAGCTTTGGAGGAAACTATGGCTACACCTTC	once	13	TRBJ1-2	TRBV5-1	-
CASSPPQRVGNEQFF	TGTGCCAGCTCACCCCCGCAGCGGGTAGGCAATGAGCAGTTCTTC	-	15	TRBJ2-1	TRBV18	-
CASSKGGGVEQFF	TGTGCCAGCAGCAAAGGCGGGGGCGTTGAGCAGTTCTTC	once	13	TRBJ2-1	TRBV11-2	-
CATLSFNEQFF	TGTGCCACCCTATCATTCAATGAGCAGTTCTTC	-	11	TRBJ2-1	TRBV6-5	-
CASSLETGGYGYTF	TGTGCCAGCAGCTTAGAGACAGGGGGCTATGGCTACACCTTC	few	14	TRBJ1-2	TRBV7-9	TRBD1
CASSLRGQGVLTFF	TGTGCCAGCAGTTTGAGGGGACAGGGGGTATTGACTTTCTTT	-	14	TRBJ1-1	TRBV28	TRBD1
CASSLSGELFF	TGTGCCAGCAGTTTATCCGGGGAGCTGTTTTTT	-	11	TRBJ2-2	TRBV28	-
CASSYGENTEAFF	TGTGCCAGCAGTTACGGGGAAAACACTGAAGCTTTCTTT	-	13	TRBJ1-1	TRBV6-6	-
CASSMGLFKPQHF	TGTGCCAGTAGTATGGGACTATTTAAGCCCCAGCATTTT	few	13	TRBJ1-5	TRBV19	-
CASSLDTTSGSKYEQYF	TGTGCCAGCAGCTTAGATACGACTAGCGGGAGTAAATACGAGCAGTACTTC	once	17	TRBJ2-7	TRBV11-2	TRBD2
CASSEETQPQHF	TGTGCCAGCAGTGAAGAAACACAGCCCCAGCATTTT	once	12	TRBJ1-5	TRBV2	-
CASSLRTGTSTDTQYF	TGTGCCAGCAGCTTAAGGACAGGGACTAGCACAGATACGCAGTATTTT	-	16	TRBJ2-3	TRBV7-9	TRBD1
CASSESTGQGARNEQFF	TGTGCCAGCAGTGAATCCACGGGACAGGGGGCTCGGAATGAGCAGTTCTTC	-	17	TRBJ2-1	TRBV25-1	TRBD1
CAWSVIRRVNTGELFF	TGTGCCTGGAGTGTAATTCGACGGGTGAACACCGGGGAGCTGTTTTTT	once	16	TRBJ2-2	TRBV30	-
CASSRGQGGGSNQPQHF	TGTGCCAGCAGCCGAGGGCAGGGGGGAGGAAGCAATCAGCCCCAGCATTTT	-	17	TRBJ1-5	TRBV9	TRBD1
CASSFGQNNSPLHF	TGTGCCAGCAGCTTCGGACAAAATAATTCACCCCTCCACTTT	-	14	TRBJ1-6	TRBV7-8	-
CASSSAPGQPNTEAFF	TGTGCCAGCAGCTCCGCCCCAGGACAGCCGAACACTGAAGCTTTCTTT	-	16	TRBJ1-1	TRBV11-2	-
CASSRGQTYNEQFF	TGCGCCAGCAGCCGTGGACAGACTTACAATGAGCAGTTCTTC	once	14	TRBJ2-1	TRBV5-1	-
CASARSGANVLTF	TGTGCCAGCGCCCGCTCTGGGGCCAACGTCCTGACTTTC	-	13	TRBJ2-6	TRBV7-3	-
CATSGRNGQHGYTF	TGTGCCACCAGCGGGCGGAATGGACAGCATGGCTACACCTTC	-	14	TRBJ1-2	TRBV15	-